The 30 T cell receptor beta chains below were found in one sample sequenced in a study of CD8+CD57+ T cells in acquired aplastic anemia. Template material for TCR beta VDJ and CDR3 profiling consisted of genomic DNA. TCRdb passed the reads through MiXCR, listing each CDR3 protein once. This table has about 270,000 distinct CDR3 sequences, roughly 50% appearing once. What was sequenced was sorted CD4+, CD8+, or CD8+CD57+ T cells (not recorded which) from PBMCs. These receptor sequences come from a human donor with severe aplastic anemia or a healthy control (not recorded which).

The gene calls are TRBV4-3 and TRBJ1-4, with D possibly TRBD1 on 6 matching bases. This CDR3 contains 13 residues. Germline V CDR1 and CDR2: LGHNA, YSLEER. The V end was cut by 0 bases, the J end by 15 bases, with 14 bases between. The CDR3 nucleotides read TGCGCCAGCAGCCAAGACAGGGGATCCAACTTGTTTTTT. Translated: CASSQDRGSNLFF.

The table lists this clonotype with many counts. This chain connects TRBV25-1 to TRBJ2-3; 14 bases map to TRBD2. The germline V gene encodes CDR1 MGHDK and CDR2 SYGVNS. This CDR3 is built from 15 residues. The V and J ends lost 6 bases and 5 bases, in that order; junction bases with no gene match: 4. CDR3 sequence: CASRRTSGGRDTQYF. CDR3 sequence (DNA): TGTGCCAGCAGGAGGACTAGCGGGGGGCGAGATACGCAGTATTTT.

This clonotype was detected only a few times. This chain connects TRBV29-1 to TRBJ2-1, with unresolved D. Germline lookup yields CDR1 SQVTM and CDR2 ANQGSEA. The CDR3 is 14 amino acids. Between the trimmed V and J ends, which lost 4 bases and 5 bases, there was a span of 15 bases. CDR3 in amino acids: CSVGPQNPNNEQFF. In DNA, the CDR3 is TGCAGCGTTGGACCCCAGAATCCCAACAATGAGCAGTTCTTC.

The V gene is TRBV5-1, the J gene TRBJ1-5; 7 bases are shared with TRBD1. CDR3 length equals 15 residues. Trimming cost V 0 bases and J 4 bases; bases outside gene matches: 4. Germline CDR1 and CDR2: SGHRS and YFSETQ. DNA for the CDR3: TGCGCCAGCAGCTTGGGTGTACAGGGGAATCAGCCCCAGCATTTT. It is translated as CASSLGVQGNQPQHF.

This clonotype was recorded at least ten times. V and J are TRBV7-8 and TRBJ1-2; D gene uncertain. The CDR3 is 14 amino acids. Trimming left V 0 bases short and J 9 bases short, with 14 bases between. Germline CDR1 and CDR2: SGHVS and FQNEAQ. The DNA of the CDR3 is TGTGCCAGCAGCTTAGCGGCCAGCCCCCTAAGCTACACCTTC. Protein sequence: CASSLAASPLSYTF. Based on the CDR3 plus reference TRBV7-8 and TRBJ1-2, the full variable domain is GAGVSQSPRYKVAKRGQDVALRCDPISGHVSLFWYQQALGQGPEFLTYFQNEAQLDKSGLPSDRFFAERPEGSVSTLKIQRTQQEDSAVYLCASSLAASPLSYTFGSGTRLTVV.

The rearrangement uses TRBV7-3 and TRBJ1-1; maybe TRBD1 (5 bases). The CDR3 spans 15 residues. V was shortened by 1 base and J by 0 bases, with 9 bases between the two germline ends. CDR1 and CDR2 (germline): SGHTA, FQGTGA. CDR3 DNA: TGTGCCAGCAGCTTAAACGGGGCCATGAACACTGAAGCTTTCTTT. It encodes CASSLNGAMNTEAFF.

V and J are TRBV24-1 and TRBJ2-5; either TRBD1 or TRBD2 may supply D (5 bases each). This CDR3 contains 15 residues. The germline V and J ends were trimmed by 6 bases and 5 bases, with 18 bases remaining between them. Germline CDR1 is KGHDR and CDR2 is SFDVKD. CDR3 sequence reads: CATSRGSSKGETQYF. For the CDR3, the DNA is TGTGCCACCAGTCGGGGCAGCTCCAAGGGGGAGACCCAGTACTTC.

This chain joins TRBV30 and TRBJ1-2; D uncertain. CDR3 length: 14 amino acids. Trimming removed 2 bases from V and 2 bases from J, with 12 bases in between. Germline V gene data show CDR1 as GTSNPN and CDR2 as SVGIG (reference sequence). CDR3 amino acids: CAWSSRPINYGYTF. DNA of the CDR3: TGTGCCTGGAGTTCGCGACCGATCAACTATGGCTACACCTTC.

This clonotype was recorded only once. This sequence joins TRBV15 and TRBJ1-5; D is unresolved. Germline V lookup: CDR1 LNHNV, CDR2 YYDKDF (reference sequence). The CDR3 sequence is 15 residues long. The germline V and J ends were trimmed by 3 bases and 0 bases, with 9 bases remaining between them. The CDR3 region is CATSSNSYSNQPQHF. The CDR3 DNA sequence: TGTGCCACCAGCAGTAACTCCTATAGCAATCAGCCCCAGCATTTT. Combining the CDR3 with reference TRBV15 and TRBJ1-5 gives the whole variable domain DAMVIQNPRYQVTQFGKPVTLSCSQTLNHNVMYWYQQKSSQAPKLLFHYYDKDFNNEADTPDNFQSRRPNTSFCFLDIRSPGLGDTAMYLCATSSNSYSNQPQHFGDGTRLSIL.

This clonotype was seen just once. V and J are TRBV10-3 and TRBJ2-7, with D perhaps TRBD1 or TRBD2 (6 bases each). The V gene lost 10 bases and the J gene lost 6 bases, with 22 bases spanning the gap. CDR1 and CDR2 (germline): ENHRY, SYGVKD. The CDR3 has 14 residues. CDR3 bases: TGTGCCAGCAGCCGGGACACCGGGGGTTTCGAGCAGTACTTC. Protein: CASSRDTGGFEQYF.

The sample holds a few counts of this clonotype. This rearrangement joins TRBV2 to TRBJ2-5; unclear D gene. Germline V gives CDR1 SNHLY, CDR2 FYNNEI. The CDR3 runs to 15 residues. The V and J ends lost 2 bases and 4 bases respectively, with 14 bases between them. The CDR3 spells CASSELFSGVETQYF. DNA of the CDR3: TGTGCCAGCAGTGAATTATTCTCTGGCGTAGAGACCCAGTACTTC.

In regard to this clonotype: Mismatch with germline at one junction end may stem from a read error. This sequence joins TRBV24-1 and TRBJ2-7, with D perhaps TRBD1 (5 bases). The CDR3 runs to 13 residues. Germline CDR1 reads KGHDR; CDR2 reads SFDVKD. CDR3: CATSDRRQSEKYF. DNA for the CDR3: TGTGCCACCAGTGACCGCCGACAGAGCGAGAAGTACTTC.

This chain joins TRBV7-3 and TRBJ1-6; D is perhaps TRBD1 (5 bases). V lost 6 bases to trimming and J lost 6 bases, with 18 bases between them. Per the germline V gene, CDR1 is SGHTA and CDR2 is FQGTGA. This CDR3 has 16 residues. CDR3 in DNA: TGTGCCAGCAGTCGGGGACTAGCGGGCAGTAATTCACCCCTCCACTTT. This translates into CASSRGLAGSNSPLHF. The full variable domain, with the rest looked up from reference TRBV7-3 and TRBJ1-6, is GAGVSQTPSNKVTEKGKYVELRCDPISGHTALYWYRQSLGQGPEFLIYFQGTGAADDSGLPNDRFFAVRPEGSVSTLKIQRTERGDSAVYLCASSRGLAGSNSPLHFGNGTRLTVT.

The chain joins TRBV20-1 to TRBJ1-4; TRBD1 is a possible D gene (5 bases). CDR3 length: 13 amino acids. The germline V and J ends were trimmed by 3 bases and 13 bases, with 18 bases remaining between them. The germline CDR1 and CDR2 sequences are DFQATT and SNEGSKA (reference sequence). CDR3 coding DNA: TGCAGTGCTAGGGGGGGATGGGATTCAAGACTGTTTTTT. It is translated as CSARGGWDSRLFF.

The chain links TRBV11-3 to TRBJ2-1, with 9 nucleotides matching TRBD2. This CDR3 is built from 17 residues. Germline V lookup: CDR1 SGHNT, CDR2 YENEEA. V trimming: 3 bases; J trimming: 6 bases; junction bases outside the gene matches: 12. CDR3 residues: CASSFIVAGGRINEQFF. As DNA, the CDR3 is TGTGCCAGCAGCTTTATTGTGGCGGGGGGGAGGATCAATGAGCAGTTCTTC.

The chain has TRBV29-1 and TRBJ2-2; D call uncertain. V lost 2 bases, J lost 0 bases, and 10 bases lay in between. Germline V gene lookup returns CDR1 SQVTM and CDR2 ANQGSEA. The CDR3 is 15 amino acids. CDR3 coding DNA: TGCAGCGTTGAATCTCGCCAACCGAACACCGGGGAGCTGTTTTTT. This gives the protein CSVESRQPNTGELFF.

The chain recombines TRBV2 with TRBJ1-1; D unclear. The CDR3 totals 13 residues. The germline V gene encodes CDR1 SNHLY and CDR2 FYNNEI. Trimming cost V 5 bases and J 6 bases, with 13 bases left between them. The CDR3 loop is CASSLVTPAEAFF. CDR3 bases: TGTGCCAGCAGTTTGGTGACACCAGCTGAAGCTTTCTTT.

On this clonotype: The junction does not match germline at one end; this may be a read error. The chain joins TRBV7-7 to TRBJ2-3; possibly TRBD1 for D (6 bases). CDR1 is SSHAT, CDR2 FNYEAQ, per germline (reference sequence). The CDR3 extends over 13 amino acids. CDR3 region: CASSFEGADTQYF. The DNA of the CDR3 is TGTGCTAGCAGCTTTGAGGGGGCAGATACGCAGTATTTT.

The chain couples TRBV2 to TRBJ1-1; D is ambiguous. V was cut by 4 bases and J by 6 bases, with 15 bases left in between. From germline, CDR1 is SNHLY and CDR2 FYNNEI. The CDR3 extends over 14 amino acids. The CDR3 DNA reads TGTGCCAGCAGTGCTCCCACCCAGGTCGCTGAAGCTTTCTTT. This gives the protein CASSAPTQVAEAFF.

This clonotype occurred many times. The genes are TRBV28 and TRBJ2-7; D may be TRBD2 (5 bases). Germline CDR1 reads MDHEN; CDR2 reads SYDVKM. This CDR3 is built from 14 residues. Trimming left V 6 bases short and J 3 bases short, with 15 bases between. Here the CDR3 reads CASRSGTKVYEQYF. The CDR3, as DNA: TGTGCCAGCAGATCGGGAACGAAGGTCTACGAGCAGTACTTC.

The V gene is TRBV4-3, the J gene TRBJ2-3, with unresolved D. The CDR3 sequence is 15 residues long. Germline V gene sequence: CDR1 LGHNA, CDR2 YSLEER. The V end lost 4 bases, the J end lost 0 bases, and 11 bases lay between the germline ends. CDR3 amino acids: CASSRNRASTDTQYF. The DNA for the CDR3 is TGCGCCAGCAGCCGAAATCGGGCTAGCACAGATACGCAGTATTTT.

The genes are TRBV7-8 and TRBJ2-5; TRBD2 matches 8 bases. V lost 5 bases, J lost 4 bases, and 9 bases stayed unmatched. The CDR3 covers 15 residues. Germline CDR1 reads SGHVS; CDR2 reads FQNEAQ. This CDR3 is CASSLRRGGIETQYF. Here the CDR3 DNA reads TGTGCCAGCAGCCTTCGCCGGGGGGGCATAGAGACCCAGTACTTC.

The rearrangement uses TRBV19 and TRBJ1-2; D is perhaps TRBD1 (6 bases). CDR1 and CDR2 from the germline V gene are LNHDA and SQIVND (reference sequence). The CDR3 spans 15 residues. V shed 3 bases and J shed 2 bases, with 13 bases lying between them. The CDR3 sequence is CASSISGTLNYGYTF. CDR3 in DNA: TGTGCCAGTAGTATTTCCGGGACACTAAACTATGGCTACACCTTC.

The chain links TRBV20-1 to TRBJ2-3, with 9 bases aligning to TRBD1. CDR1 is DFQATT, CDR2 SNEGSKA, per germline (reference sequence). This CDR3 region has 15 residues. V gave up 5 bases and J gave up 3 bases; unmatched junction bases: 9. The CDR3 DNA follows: TGCAGTGCTCCAGAGCCGGGACAGGGAACAGATACGCAGTATTTT. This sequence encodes CSAPEPGQGTDTQYF.

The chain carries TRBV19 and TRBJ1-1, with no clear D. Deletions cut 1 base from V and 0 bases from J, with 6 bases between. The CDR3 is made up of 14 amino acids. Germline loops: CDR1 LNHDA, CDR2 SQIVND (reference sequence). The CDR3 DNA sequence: TGTGCCAGTAGTATAGGGGTTGTGAACACTGAAGCTTTCTTT. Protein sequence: CASSIGVVNTEAFF.

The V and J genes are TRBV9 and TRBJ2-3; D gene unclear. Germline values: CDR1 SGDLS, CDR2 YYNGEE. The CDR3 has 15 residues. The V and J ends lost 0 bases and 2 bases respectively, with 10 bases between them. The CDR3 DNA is TGTGCCAGCAGCGTAGTTCCGGAATCCACAGATACGCAGTATTTT. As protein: CASSVVPESTDTQYF.

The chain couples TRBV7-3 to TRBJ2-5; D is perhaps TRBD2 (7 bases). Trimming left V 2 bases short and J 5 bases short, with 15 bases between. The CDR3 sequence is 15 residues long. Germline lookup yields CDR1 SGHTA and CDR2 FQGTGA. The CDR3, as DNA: TGTGCCAGCAGCTTAGAGGGGGGGCTAGTGGAGACCCAGTACTTC. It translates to CASSLEGGLVETQYF. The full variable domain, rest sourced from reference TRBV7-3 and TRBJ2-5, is GAGVSQTPSNKVTEKGKYVELRCDPISGHTALYWYRQSLGQGPEFLIYFQGTGAADDSGLPNDRFFAVRPEGSVSTLKIQRTERGDSAVYLCASSLEGGLVETQYFGPGTRLLVL.

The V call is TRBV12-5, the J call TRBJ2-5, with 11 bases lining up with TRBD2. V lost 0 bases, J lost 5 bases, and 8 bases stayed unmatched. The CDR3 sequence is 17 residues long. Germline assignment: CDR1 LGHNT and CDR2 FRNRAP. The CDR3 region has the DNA TGTGCTAGTGGTTTGGTGTCGTCGACTAGCGGGGTGGAGACCCAGTACTTC. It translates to CASGLVSSTSGVETQYF.

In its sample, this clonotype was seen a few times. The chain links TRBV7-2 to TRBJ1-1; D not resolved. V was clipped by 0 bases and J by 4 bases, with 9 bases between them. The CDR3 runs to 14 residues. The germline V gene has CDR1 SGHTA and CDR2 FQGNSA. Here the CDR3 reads CASSLATTTTEAFF. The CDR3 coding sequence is TGTGCCAGCAGCTTAGCCACCACAACCACTGAAGCTTTCTTT.

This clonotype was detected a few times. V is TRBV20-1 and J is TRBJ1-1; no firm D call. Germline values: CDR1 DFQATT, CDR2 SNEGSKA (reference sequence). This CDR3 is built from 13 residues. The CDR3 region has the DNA TGCAGCGATGCCCAGGTCCTGAACACTGAAGCTTTCTTT. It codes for CSDAQVLNTEAFF.